The 20 T cell receptor beta chains below were found in one sample sequenced in a study of blood T cell repertoires in COVID-19. Assay: immunoSEQ multiplex PCR; the TCRdb copy retains only in-frame clones and omits some. The sample has approximately 140,000 clones; 84% are singletons. The material sequenced was PBMCs or T cells enriched from blood (not recorded which). The receptors stem from a man aged 40-55 years with acute COVID-19.

This chain links TRBV3-1 (or the pseudogene TRBV3-2) with TRBJ2-1, with 7 bases matching TRBD2. The germline V gene encodes CDR1 LGHDT and CDR2 YNNKEL (reference sequence). The CDR3 totals 15 residues. The V gene end was trimmed by 2 bases and the J gene end by 1 base; junction bases not matched to a gene: 2. CDR3 sequence reads: CASSQSSGSYNEQFF. The CDR3 bases are TGTGCCAGCAGCCAAAGTAGCGGGTCCTACAATGAGCAGTTCTTC.

The chain carries TRBV11-2 and TRBJ2-5; 11 bases match TRBD2. The V segment lost 3 bases and the J segment 4 bases; nucleotides outside the gene matches: 10. CDR1 SGHAT and CDR2 FQNNGV come from the germline V gene. The CDR3 is 17 amino acids. CDR3 loop: CASSLGDRLAGTETQYF. Here the CDR3 DNA reads TGTGCCAGCAGCTTGGGGGATAGACTAGCGGGGACAGAGACCCAGTACTTC.

This sequence joins TRBV12-5 and TRBJ2-7; possibly TRBD1 for D (6 bases). V was pared by 6 bases and J by 5 bases, with 17 bases between. This CDR3 contains 14 residues. The germline V gene encodes CDR1 LGHNT and CDR2 FRNRAP. The CDR3 DNA is TGTGCTAGTGGGGGGGACATGCACGGGAACGAGCAGTACTTC. The encoded protein is CASGGDMHGNEQYF.

The genes are TRBV3-1 (or the pseudogene TRBV3-2) and TRBJ2-5; TRBD2 aligns across 7 bases. The CDR3 contains 16 residues. The germline CDR1 and CDR2 sequences are LGHDT and YNNKEL (reference sequence). V shed 4 bases, J shed 0 bases, and the junction held 8 bases outside the gene matches. CDR3 nucleotide sequence: TGTGCCAGCAGCCTACCGGCAAGCGGGGACCAAGAGACCCAGTACTTC. Translation: CASSLPASGDQETQYF.

V is TRBV6-5 and J is TRBJ1-5; TRBD1 might be the D (6 bases). Germline CDR1 and CDR2: MNHEY and SVGAGI. The CDR3 is 13 residues long. Trimming took 5 bases from V and 7 from J, leaving 12 bases between them. CDR3 coding DNA: TGTGCCAGCAGTCAACAGGGTCCCCAGCCCCAGCATTTT. Translating it yields CASSQQGPQPQHF.

The chain uses TRBV6-5 and TRBJ1-1; unclear D gene. Trimming shortened V by 5 bases and J by 7 bases, and 11 bases separated the two germline ends. The germline CDR1 and CDR2 sequences are MNHEY and SVGAGI. The CDR3 runs 12 residues. The CDR3 loop is CASSRRESEAFF. CDR3 nucleotides: TGTGCCAGCAGTCGGAGAGAGAGTGAAGCTTTCTTT.

V and J are TRBV7-9 and TRBJ2-7; D unclear. Trimming removed 1 base from V and 1 base from J, with 5 bases in between. Germline loops: CDR1 SEHNR, CDR2 FQNEAQ (reference sequence). CDR3 size: 13 residues. The chain's CDR3 is CASSLGLSYEQYF. The DNA for the CDR3 is TGTGCCAGCAGCTTAGGTCTGTCCTACGAGCAGTACTTC.

The chain carries TRBV28 and TRBJ2-6; 7 bases align to TRBD1. V lost 4 bases, J lost 1 base, and 10 bases stayed unmatched. The length of the CDR3 is 18 residues. The germline V gene has CDR1 MDHEN and CDR2 SYDVKM. The CDR3 DNA sequence: TGTGCCAGCAGTTGTAAGGGACAGCGACCTTCTGGGGCCAACGTCCTGACTTTC. Its protein product is CASSCKGQRPSGANVLTF.

J is TRBJ1-1 and V is TRBV6-4, with 7 bases aligning to TRBD1. The junction had 7 bases not matched to a gene; V was cut back by 1 base and J by 11 bases. Germline CDR1 reads MRHNA; CDR2 reads SNTAGT. The CDR3 loop spans 13 amino acids. CDR3 region: CASSDLRTGRAFF. DNA of the CDR3: TGTGCCAGCAGTGACTTACGGACAGGTCGGGCTTTCTTT.

The rearrangement links TRBV12-5 to TRBJ2-3; D is possibly TRBD2 (6 bases). The V end lost 6 bases, the J end lost 2 bases, and 9 bases lay between the germline ends. Per the germline V gene, CDR1 is LGHNT and CDR2 is FRNRAP. This CDR3 contains 13 residues. The CDR3 bases are TGTGCTAGTGGAGGAGGGTTCACAGATACGCAGTATTTT. This encodes CASGGGFTDTQYF.

This clone was seen a few times. The chain has TRBV7-2 and TRBJ1-2; D is unresolved. With 5 bases removed from V and 4 bases from J, the gap between germline ends came to 20 bases. The CDR3 extends over 16 amino acids. Germline V gene lookup returns CDR1 SGHTA and CDR2 FQGNSA. The CDR3 here is CASSPLSPRGVYGYTF. For the CDR3, the DNA is TGTGCCAGCAGCCCATTGTCCCCCAGAGGAGTCTATGGCTACACCTTC.

This chain connects TRBV5-1 to TRBJ2-3; a weak D match, TRBD1 (5 bases). CDR3 length: 16 amino acids. The germline V and J ends were trimmed by 6 bases and 0 bases, with 17 bases remaining between them. Germline CDR1 is SGHRS and CDR2 is YFSETQ. Here the CDR3 DNA reads TGCGCCAGCATCCTGGGGTCGACAGCTAGCACAGATACGCAGTATTTT. The encoded protein is CASILGSTASTDTQYF.

V gene TRBV6-1 combines with J gene TRBJ1-2; 7 bases are a match to TRBD1. From germline, CDR1 is MNHNS and CDR2 SASEGT. J gave up 8 bases and V 3 bases, and 6 bases lay outside the gene matches. The CDR3 is 13 residues long. CDR3 coding DNA: TGTGCCAGCAGTGACAGGGGGAATCTAGGCTACACCTTC. It translates to CASSDRGNLGYTF.

Remarks on this clone: The sample has other DNA sequences that encode this CDR3 too. This chain links TRBV5-8 with TRBJ2-7, with 8 bases aligning to TRBD1. CDR1 and CDR2 (germline): SGHTS, YDEGEE. J gave up 2 bases and V 4 bases, and 8 bases lay outside the gene matches. The CDR3 has 15 amino acids. The CDR3 reads CASSLQGGLPYEQYF. The DNA of the CDR3 is TGTGCCAGCAGCCTACAGGGGGGACTCCCCTACGAGCAGTACTTC.

The CDR3 DNA reads TGTGCCAGCAGCCGACAGGGGGCTAATGAAAAACTGTTTTTT. This codes for CASSRQGANEKLFF. The chain is built from TRBV13 and TRBJ1-4; 9 bases match TRBD1. The CDR3 totals 14 residues. V lost 5 bases and J lost 3; bases outside the gene matches: 1. Germline assignment: CDR1 PRHDT and CDR2 FYEKMQ (reference sequence).

The chain links TRBV20-1 to TRBJ1-4; D gene unclear. This CDR3 has 10 amino acids. The germline CDR1 and CDR2 sequences are DFQATT and SNEGSKA (reference sequence). V was shortened by 3 bases and J by 7 bases, with 3 bases between the two germline ends. CDR3 sequence: CSASREKLFF. The CDR3 nucleotides read TGCAGTGCTAGCCGTGAAAAACTGTTTTTT.

This clone came up a few times. Distinct nucleotide sequences in the sample also encode this CDR3. The chain combines TRBV27 with TRBJ2-7; 9 positions match TRBD2. Looked up from germline, CDR1 is MNHEY and CDR2 is SMNVEV (reference sequence). The CDR3 has 15 residues. After removal of 5 bases from V and 1 base from J, the junction contained 6 bases not matched to a gene. CDR3 nucleotide sequence: TGTGCCAGCAGTCTCGGTAGCGGGAGATCCTACGAGCAGTACTTC. As protein: CASSLGSGRSYEQYF.

V and J are TRBV24-1 and TRBJ2-1, with 13 bases fitting TRBD2. The V segment lost 7 bases and the J segment 12 bases; nucleotides outside the gene matches: 8. This CDR3 is built from 14 residues. Germline loops: CDR1 KGHDR, CDR2 SFDVKD. The CDR3 sequence is CATSGTSGDRGQFF. The CDR3 nucleotides are TGTGCCACCAGCGGGACTAGCGGGGACAGGGGGCAGTTCTTC.

The chain has TRBV11-2 and TRBJ2-1; 9 bases agree with TRBD1. This CDR3 spans 17 amino acids. Germline lookup yields CDR1 SGHAT and CDR2 FQNNGV. V gave up 1 base and J gave up 4 bases; unmatched junction bases: 8. CDR3 DNA: TGTGCCAGCAGCTTAGTACCGGGACAGGGCATGTACAATGAGCAGTTCTTC. It yields the protein CASSLVPGQGMYNEQFF.

This clone came up a few times. V gene TRBV24-1 combines with J gene TRBJ2-7; tentative D call: TRBD2 (5 bases). The length of the CDR3 is 12 residues. The V end lost 7 bases, the J end lost 7 bases, and 13 bases lay between the germline ends. Germline CDR1 KGHDR, CDR2 SFDVKD. CDR3 bases: TGTGCCACCAGCGTCGGGGATAGAGAGCAGTACTTC. Translation gives CATSVGDREQYF.